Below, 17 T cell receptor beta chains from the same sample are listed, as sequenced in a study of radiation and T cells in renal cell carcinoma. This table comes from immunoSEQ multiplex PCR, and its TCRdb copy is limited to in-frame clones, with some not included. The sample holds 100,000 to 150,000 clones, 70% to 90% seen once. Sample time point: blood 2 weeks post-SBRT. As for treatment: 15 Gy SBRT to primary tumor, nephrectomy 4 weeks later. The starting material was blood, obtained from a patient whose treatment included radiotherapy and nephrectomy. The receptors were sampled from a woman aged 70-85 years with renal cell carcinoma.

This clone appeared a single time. The CDR3 region is CASSWTGQGGYTF. DNA of the CDR3: TGTGCCAGCAGTTGGACGGGGCAGGGTGGCTACACCTTC. This chain connects TRBV27 to TRBJ1-2; tentative D call: TRBD1 (5 bases). This CDR3 comprises 13 residues. Trimming removed 4 bases from V and 7 bases from J, with 13 bases in between. Per germline, CDR1 MNHEY and CDR2 SMNVEV (reference sequence).

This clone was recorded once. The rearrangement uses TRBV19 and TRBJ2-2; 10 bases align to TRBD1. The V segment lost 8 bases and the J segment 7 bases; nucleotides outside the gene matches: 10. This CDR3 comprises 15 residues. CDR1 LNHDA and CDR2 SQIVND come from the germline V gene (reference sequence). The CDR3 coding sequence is TGTGCCAGTCAGAGAAGGACAGGGGGGATCGGGGAGCTGTTTTTT. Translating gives CASQRRTGGIGELFF.

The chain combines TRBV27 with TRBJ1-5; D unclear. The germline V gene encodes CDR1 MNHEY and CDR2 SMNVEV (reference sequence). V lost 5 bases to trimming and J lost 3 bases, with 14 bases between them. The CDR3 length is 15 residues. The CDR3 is CASSIGPWDNQPQHF. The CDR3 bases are TGTGCCAGCAGTATCGGCCCCTGGGACAATCAGCCCCAGCATTTT.

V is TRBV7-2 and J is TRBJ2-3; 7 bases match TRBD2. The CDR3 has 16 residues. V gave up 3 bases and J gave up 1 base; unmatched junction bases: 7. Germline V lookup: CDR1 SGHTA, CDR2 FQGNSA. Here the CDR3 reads CASSLGSGPRTDTQYF. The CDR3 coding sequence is TGTGCCAGCAGCTTGGGTAGCGGGCCCCGCACAGATACGCAGTATTTT.

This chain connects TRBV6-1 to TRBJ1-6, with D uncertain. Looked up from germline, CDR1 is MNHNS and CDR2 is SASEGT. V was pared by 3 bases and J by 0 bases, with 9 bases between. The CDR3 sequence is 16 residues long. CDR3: CASSDFGSSYNSPLHF. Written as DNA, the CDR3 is TGTGCCAGCAGTGACTTTGGGAGCTCCTATAATTCACCCCTCCACTTT.

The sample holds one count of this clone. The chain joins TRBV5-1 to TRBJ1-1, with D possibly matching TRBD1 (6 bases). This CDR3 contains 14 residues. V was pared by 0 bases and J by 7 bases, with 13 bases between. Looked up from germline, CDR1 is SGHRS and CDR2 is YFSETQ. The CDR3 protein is CASSLARGASEAFF. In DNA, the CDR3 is TGCGCCAGCAGCTTGGCCCGGGGGGCTAGTGAAGCTTTCTTT.

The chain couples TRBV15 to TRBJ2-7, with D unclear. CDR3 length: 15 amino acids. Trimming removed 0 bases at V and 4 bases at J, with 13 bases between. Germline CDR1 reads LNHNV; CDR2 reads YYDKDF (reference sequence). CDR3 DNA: TGTGCCACCAGCAGAGATAGGCAGGTGATATACGAGCAGTACTTC. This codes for CATSRDRQVIYEQYF.

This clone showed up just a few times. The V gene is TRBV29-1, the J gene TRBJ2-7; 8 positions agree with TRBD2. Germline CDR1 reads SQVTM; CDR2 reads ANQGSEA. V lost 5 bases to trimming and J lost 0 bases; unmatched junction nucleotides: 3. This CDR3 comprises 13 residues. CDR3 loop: CSVRSGSSYEQYF. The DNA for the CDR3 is TGCAGCGTTCGGAGCGGGAGCTCCTACGAGCAGTACTTC.

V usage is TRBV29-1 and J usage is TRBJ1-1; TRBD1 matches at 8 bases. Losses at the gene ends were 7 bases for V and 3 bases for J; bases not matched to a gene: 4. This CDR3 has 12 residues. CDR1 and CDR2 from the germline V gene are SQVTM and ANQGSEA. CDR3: CSARTGHTEAFF. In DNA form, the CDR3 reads TGCAGCGCCCGGACAGGGCACACTGAAGCTTTCTTT.

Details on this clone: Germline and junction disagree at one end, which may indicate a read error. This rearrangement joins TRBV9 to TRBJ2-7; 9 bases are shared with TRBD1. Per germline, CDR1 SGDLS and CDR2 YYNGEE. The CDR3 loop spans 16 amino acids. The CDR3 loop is CASSVTPGQGSNEQYF. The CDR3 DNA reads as TGTGCCAGCAGCGTAACACCGGGACAGGGCTCCAACGAGCAGTACTTC.

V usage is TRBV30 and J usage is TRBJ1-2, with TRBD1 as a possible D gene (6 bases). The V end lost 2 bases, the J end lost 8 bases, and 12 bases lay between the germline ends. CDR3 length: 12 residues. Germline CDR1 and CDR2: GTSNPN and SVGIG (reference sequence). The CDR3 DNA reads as TGTGCCTGGAGTCTCTACAGGGAAGGCTACACCTTC. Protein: CAWSLYREGYTF.

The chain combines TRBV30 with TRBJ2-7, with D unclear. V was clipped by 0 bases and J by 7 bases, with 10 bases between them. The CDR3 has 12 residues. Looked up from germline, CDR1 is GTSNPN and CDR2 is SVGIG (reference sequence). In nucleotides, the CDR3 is TGTGCCTGGAGTGTACAGCCGGCTGAGCAGTACTTC. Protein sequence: CAWSVQPAEQYF.

The CDR3 region is CASSESGLAIDTQYF. The CDR3 DNA reads TGTGCCAGCAGTGAATCGGGACTAGCGATAGATACGCAGTATTTT. The chain joins TRBV6-4 to TRBJ2-3, with 10 bases fitting TRBD2. V lost 3 bases, J lost 5 bases, and 5 bases stayed unmatched. CDR1 is MRHNA, CDR2 SNTAGT, per germline. This CDR3 region has 15 residues.

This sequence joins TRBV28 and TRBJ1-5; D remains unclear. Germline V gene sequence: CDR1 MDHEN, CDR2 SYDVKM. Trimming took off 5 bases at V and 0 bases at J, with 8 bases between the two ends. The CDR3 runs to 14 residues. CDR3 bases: TGTGCCAGCAGTCAGACGGCTAGCAATCAGCCCCAGCATTTT. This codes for CASSQTASNQPQHF.

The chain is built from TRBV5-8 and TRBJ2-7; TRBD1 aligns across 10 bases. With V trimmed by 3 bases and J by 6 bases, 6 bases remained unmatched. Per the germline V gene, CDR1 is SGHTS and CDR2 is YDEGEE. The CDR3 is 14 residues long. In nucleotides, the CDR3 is TGTGCCAGCAGCTGGTCCGGGACAGGGGTCGAGCAGTACTTC. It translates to CASSWSGTGVEQYF.

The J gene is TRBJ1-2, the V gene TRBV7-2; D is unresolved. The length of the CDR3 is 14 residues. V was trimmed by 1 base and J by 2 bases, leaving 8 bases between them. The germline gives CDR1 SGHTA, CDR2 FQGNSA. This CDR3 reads CASSLVVGNYGYTF. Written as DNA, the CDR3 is TGTGCCAGCAGCTTAGTAGTCGGGAACTATGGCTACACCTTC.

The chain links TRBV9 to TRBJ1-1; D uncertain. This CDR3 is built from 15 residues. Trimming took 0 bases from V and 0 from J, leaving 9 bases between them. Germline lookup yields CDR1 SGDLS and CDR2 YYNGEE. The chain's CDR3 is CASSVADTMNTEAFF. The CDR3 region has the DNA TGTGCCAGCAGCGTAGCAGACACGATGAACACTGAAGCTTTCTTT. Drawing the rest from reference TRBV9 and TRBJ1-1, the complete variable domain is DSGVTQTPKHLITATGQRVTLRCSPRSGDLSVYWYQQSLDQGLQFLIQYYNGEERAKGNILERFSAQQFPDLHSELNLSSLELGDSALYFCASSVADTMNTEAFFGQGTRLTVV.